This T cell receptor (beta chain) was profiled in a study of T cell repertoires in cytomegalovirus infection. Study-wide context: A matching HLA type, together with CMV infection, was signaled by public TCR beta signatures.

J lost 0 bases, V lost 5 bases, and 7 bases had no gene match. The CDR3 is 16 residues long. Germline-derived CDR1 and CDR2 are LNHDA and SQIVND (reference sequence). On this clonotype: Its specificity is unknown.

TCRdb itself ran the reads through MiXCR, one entry per CDR3 protein. Of some 700,000 distinct CDR3 sequences detected, approximately 40% appear once; the ten largest clones hold roughly 2.9%. Findings and caveats of the study: CMV-specific TCR beta clonotypes restricted by HLA-C dominated the ex vivo response.

The sequence was collected from a human donor in good health (CMV status not recorded). Some clones in this sample may be carry-over from other donors' samples. Sample: PBMCs. The chain joins TRBV19 to TRBJ1-5; 7 nucleotides line up with TRBD1. CDR3 amino acids: CASSGTGARSNQPQHF. CDR3 sequence (DNA): TGTGCCAGTAGTGGAACAGGGGCTCGTAGCAATCAGCCCCAGCATTTT.